Shown below are 20 T cell receptor beta chains from a single sample sequenced in a study of quantifying T cell responses using KT2 cells. Across the whole study: Reverse transcription used primers in the TCR alpha and beta constant regions.

Each cDNA got a UMI-containing oligo ligated at its 3' end. First-round PCR used about 4 cycles and beta primers RC1.1 and RC1.2 covering TRBC1 and TRBC2. TCRdb redid the calling of the UMI-ligation and nested PCR reads with MiXCR, one entry per CDR3 protein. There are 40,000 or so distinct CDR3 sequences in the sample; 15% to 20% occur only once, and over 40% lies in the top ten. The specimen was PBMCs spiked with cells of the T cell clone KT2. These receptors all stem from a human donor.

The chain links TRBV20-1 to TRBJ2-3; 10 bases line up with TRBD1. Trimming at V came to 5 bases and at J to 4 bases, leaving 6 bases not matched to a gene. The CDR3 is 14 amino acids. Per the germline V gene, CDR1 is DFQATT and CDR2 is SNEGSKA (reference sequence). The CDR3 DNA follows: TGCAGTGCTGGACCGGGACAGGGGTCAGATACGCAGTATTTT. Amino acid sequence: CSAGPGQGSDTQYF.

The V and J genes are TRBV11-1 and TRBJ2-2; D possibly matches TRBD1 or TRBD2 (5 bases each). This CDR3 is 14 amino acids long. The V end was cut by 5 bases, the J end by 6 bases, with 13 bases between. Germline V CDR1 and CDR2: SGHAT, FQDESV (reference sequence). The CDR3 nucleotides are TGTGCCAGCAGCCCAGGGAGAGTGGCCGGGGAGCTGTTTTTT. Protein sequence: CASSPGRVAGELFF.

The V gene is TRBV7-9, the J gene TRBJ2-3; D is unresolved. The CDR3 has 11 residues. The germline gives CDR1 SEHNR, CDR2 FQNEAQ (reference sequence). V was cut by 5 bases and J by 9 bases, with 9 bases left in between. CDR3 sequence reads: CASSLEITQYF. The CDR3 DNA is TGTGCCAGCAGCCTTGAAATAACGCAGTATTTT.

This clonotype came up a few times. J is TRBJ2-3 and V is TRBV6-2 or TRBV6-3, with D perhaps matching TRBD1 or TRBD2 (5 bases each). This CDR3 contains 14 residues. Germline-derived CDR1 and CDR2 are MNHEY and SVGEGT. V dropped 4 bases and J dropped 8 bases, with 16 bases sitting between them. The CDR3 DNA reads TGTGCCAGCAGTTCCGGGACCTCACTCCCTACGCAGTATTTT. Its translation is CASSSGTSLPTQYF.

In its sample, this clonotype was seen a few times. V usage is TRBV4-1 and J usage is TRBJ2-1, with a weak D call TRBD2 (7 bases). The germline V and J ends were trimmed by 5 bases and 6 bases, with 11 bases remaining between them. This CDR3 spans 13 amino acids. Germline assignment: CDR1 MGHRA and CDR2 YSYEKL. CDR3 coding DNA: TGCGCCAGCAGCGTGAGGGGGGGCAATGAGCAGTTCTTC. It is translated as CASSVRGGNEQFF.

This clonotype was seen more than once but under ten times. In DNA, the CDR3 is TGCGCCAGCAGCCAAGTAGCAGGGGGGGCGGATACGCAGTATTTT. It translates to CASSQVAGGADTQYF. V usage is TRBV4-3 and J usage is TRBJ2-3; either TRBD1 or TRBD2 may supply D (7 bases each). V was cut by 1 base and J by 6 bases, with 14 bases left in between. Per germline, CDR1 LGHNA and CDR2 YSLEER. CDR3 length: 15 amino acids.

The chain joins TRBV7-9 to TRBJ1-1; 7 nucleotides match TRBD1. Unmatched junction bases numbered 4, after V lost 5 bases and J lost 1 base. The CDR3 spans 14 residues. The V gene's germline CDR1 is SEHNR and CDR2 FQNEAQ (reference sequence). The CDR3 loop is CASSPRQGNTEAFF. CDR3 nucleotide sequence: TGTGCCAGCAGCCCTAGACAGGGGAACACTGAAGCTTTCTTT.

The chain links TRBV7-9 to TRBJ1-1; D perhaps matches TRBD1 (6 bases). The CDR3 extends over 15 amino acids. Trimming stripped 6 bases from V and 5 bases from J, with 19 bases between. Per the germline V gene, CDR1 is SEHNR and CDR2 is FQNEAQ (reference sequence). The CDR3 region has the DNA TGTGCCAGCAGTACAGGGATGAGGGACCGAACTGAAGCTTTCTTT. Translating it yields CASSTGMRDRTEAFF.

This clonotype was detected a few times. The rearrangement joins TRBV11-3 to TRBJ1-6; 8 nucleotides match TRBD1. Germline V CDR1 and CDR2: SGHNT, YENEEA. The CDR3 sequence is 15 residues long. Losses at the gene ends were 5 bases for V and 9 bases for J; bases not matched to a gene: 9. CDR3 DNA sequence: TGTGCCAGCAGCCTTCGTACAGGGGGTGGTTCACCCCTCCACTTT. It translates to CASSLRTGGGSPLHF.

V usage is TRBV29-1 and J usage is TRBJ2-5, with 7 nucleotides matching TRBD2. CDR1 is SQVTM, CDR2 ANQGSEA, per germline. V lost 7 bases and J lost 1; bases outside the gene matches: 6. The CDR3 spans 13 residues. The CDR3 sequence: CSASAGSQETQYF. Written as DNA, the CDR3 is TGCAGCGCCTCAGCGGGGAGCCAAGAGACCCAGTACTTC. The full variable domain, with the rest looked up from reference TRBV29-1 and TRBJ2-5, is SAVISQKPSRDICQRGTSLTIQCQVDSQVTMMFWYRQQPGQSLTLIATANQGSEATYESGFVIDKFPISRPNLTFSTLTVSNMSPEDSSIYLCSASAGSQETQYFGPGTRLLVL.

This chain joins TRBV12-3 or TRBV12-4 and TRBJ2-5; 9 nucleotides agree with TRBD2. This CDR3 is built from 15 residues. V dropped 6 bases and J dropped 4; count of bases not matched to a gene: 9. The CDR3 nucleotides are TGTGCCAGCAGACCAGCGGGAGGTTTCGGAGAGACCCAGTACTTC. It translates to CASRPAGGFGETQYF.

This clonotype has ten or more counts. The chain joins TRBV20-1 to TRBJ2-5; 10 nucleotides match TRBD1. The CDR3 is made up of 13 amino acids. CDR1 DFQATT and CDR2 SNEGSKA come from the germline V gene (reference sequence). Losses at the gene ends were 6 bases for V and 4 bases for J; bases not matched to a gene: 5. Here the CDR3 reads CSAPGQGRETQYF. The CDR3 DNA reads TGCAGTGCCCCGGGACAGGGGAGAGAGACCCAGTACTTC.

This clonotype has ten or more counts. V usage is TRBV20-1 and J usage is TRBJ1-1; weak D call: TRBD1 (5 bases). Trimming removed 3 bases at V and 4 bases at J, with 18 bases between. This CDR3 spans 15 amino acids. Germline values: CDR1 DFQATT, CDR2 SNEGSKA (reference sequence). The CDR3 DNA is TGCAGTGCTAGGGGGGGTGAGGGGCGGATCACTGAAGCTTTCTTT. This gives the protein CSARGGEGRITEAFF.

The chain has TRBV9 and TRBJ2-5; 11 nucleotides align to TRBD1. The trim removed 3 bases at V and 4 bases at J, leaving 8 bases unmatched. The CDR3 runs 16 residues. Per the germline V gene, CDR1 is SGDLS and CDR2 is YYNGEE. In nucleotides, the CDR3 is TGTGCCAGCAGCGAAGAGGACAGGGGGCTGGGAGAGACCCAGTACTTC. It yields the protein CASSEEDRGLGETQYF.

The chain combines TRBV6-6 with TRBJ2-7; 7 bases align to TRBD1. The CDR3 is 14 residues long. Trimming at V came to 8 bases and at J to 3 bases, leaving 10 bases not matched to a gene. Looked up from germline, CDR1 is MNHNY and CDR2 is SVGAGI (reference sequence). CDR3 residues: CASVQTTGLYEQYF. Written as DNA, the CDR3 is TGTGCCAGCGTACAGACGACAGGGCTCTACGAGCAGTACTTC.

The sample holds a few counts of this clonotype. The chain joins TRBV30 to TRBJ2-5; D possibly corresponds to TRBD2 (5 bases). CDR1 is GTSNPN and CDR2 is SVGIG in the germline V gene (reference sequence). Trimming removed 2 bases at V and 10 bases at J, with 20 bases between. The CDR3 loop spans 14 amino acids. CDR3 sequence: CAWSPTGPYEGQYF. The CDR3 coding sequence is TGTGCCTGGAGTCCAACTGGACCATATGAGGGCCAGTACTTC.

V usage is TRBV6-5 and J usage is TRBJ2-2; 7 bases are a match to TRBD1. The V and J ends lost 6 bases and 2 bases, in that order; junction bases with no gene match: 6. The CDR3 consists of 15 residues. Germline-derived CDR1 and CDR2 are MNHEY and SVGAGI. CDR3 in amino acids: CASRTGTANTGELFF. Here the CDR3 DNA reads TGTGCCAGCAGAACCGGGACAGCTAACACCGGGGAGCTGTTTTTT.

This clonotype has a count of ten or more. The rearrangement joins TRBV3-1 to TRBJ1-3; D unclear. From germline, CDR1 is LGHDT and CDR2 YNNKEL (reference sequence). Between the trimmed V and J ends, which lost 4 bases and 0 bases, there was a span of 13 bases. The length of the CDR3 is 16 residues. CDR3 sequence: CASSPRAHGSGNTIYF. The CDR3 DNA follows: TGTGCCAGCAGCCCCCGGGCCCACGGCTCTGGAAACACCATATATTTT.

This rearrangement joins TRBV2 to TRBJ1-2, with 8 bases aligning to TRBD1. CDR1 is SNHLY and CDR2 is FYNNEI in the germline V gene. This CDR3 region has 15 residues. After removal of 2 bases from V and 4 bases from J, the junction contained 6 bases not matched to a gene. The CDR3 sequence: CASSENMGQAYGYTF. For the CDR3, the DNA is TGTGCCAGCAGTGAAAATATGGGACAGGCCTATGGCTACACCTTC.

The chain is built from TRBV20-1 and TRBJ1-5, with TRBD1 as a possible D gene (5 bases). Trimming cost V 1 base and J 3 bases, with 13 bases left between them. CDR1 is DFQATT, CDR2 SNEGSKA, per germline (reference sequence). There are 15 residues in the CDR3. CDR3 sequence reads: CSARAGVGINQPQHF. CDR3 in DNA: TGCAGTGCTAGAGCGGGGGTAGGGATCAATCAGCCCCAGCATTTT.